The clone carrying this T cell receptor (beta chain) was counted at least ten times. Its antigen is undetermined. The TCRbeta library was prepared with unique molecular identifiers. Using its own MiXCR run on the PCR reads, TCRdb lists one record per CDR3 protein. This table holds over 150,000 distinct CDR3 sequences, 5% to 6.5% found once. The data derive from a study of T-cell reconstitution after alpha-beta-depleted transplantation in children. Trimming at V came to 5 bases and at J to 2 bases, leaving 3 bases not matched to a gene. The CDR3 is 15 residues long. Germline CDR1 and CDR2: PRHDT and FYEKMQ (reference sequence). Study-level points and caveats: T-cell counts and diversity were attributed mostly to newly produced T cells one year after transplant. For some patients, TCRbeta diversity was high at day 60 because of recipient T cells and thymic progenitors that survived.

The specimen was PBMCs, collected before TCRalphabeta/CD19-depleted stem cell transplant. The source is a girl under three years old with combined immunodeficiency, due to receive a stem cell transplant. The chain combines TRBV13 with TRBJ2-7; 13 nucleotides align to TRBD2. CDR3: CASSTTSGRAYEQYF. The CDR3 DNA is TGTGCCAGCAGCACTACTAGCGGGAGGGCCTACGAGCAGTACTTC.